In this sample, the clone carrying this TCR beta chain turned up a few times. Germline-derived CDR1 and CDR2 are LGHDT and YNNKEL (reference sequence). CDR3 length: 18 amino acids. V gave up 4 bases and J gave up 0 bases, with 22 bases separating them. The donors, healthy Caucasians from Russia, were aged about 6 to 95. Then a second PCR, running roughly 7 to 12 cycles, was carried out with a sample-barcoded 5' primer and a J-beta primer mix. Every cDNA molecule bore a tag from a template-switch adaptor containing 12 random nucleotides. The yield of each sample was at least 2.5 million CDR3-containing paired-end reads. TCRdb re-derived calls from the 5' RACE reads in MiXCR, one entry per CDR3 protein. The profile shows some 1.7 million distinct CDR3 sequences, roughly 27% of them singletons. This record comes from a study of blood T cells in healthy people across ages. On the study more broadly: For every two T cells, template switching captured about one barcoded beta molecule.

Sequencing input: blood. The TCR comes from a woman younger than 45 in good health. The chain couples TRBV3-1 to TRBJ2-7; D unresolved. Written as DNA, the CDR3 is TGTGCCAGCAGCCCAACCCCCCGGAGTGGGCCCCTCTCCTACGAGCAGTACTTC. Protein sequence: CASSPTPRSGPLSYEQYF.